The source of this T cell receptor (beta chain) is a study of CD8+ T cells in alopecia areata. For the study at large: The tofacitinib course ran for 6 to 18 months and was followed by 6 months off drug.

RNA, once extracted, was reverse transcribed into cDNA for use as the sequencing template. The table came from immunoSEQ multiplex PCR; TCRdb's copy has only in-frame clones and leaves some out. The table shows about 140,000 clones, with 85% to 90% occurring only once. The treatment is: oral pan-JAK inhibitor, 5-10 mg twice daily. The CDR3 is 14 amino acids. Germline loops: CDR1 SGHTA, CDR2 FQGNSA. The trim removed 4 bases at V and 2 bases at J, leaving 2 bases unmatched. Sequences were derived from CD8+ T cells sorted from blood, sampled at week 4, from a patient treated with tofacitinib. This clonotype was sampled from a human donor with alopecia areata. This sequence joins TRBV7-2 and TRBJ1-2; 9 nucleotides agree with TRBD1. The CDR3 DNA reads TGTGCCAGCAGCTCGGGGACAGGGAACTATGGCTACACCTTC. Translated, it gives CASSSGTGNYGYTF.